Following are 5 T cell receptor beta chains from one sample sequenced in a study of beta chain features in type 1 diabetes. Expressed TCRB transcripts were sequenced after all isolated RNA was converted to cDNA. Sequenced by immunoSEQ multiplex PCR; TCRdb stores in-frame clones only, minus some. The sample has around 12,000 clones, roughly half seen once. The sample comprised stem cell memory CD4+ T cells from blood. These TCRs come from a man younger than 30 in good health.

V usage is TRBV7-2 and J usage is TRBJ2-5; TRBD1 matches at 11 bases. V gave up 3 bases and J gave up 5 bases; unmatched junction bases: 5. The CDR3 contains 15 residues. Germline CDR1 SGHTA, CDR2 FQGNSA. In DNA, the CDR3 is TGTGCCAGCAGCTTGGGGGGACAGGGGGGCGAGACCCAGTACTTC. The encoded protein is CASSLGGQGGETQYF.

This chain joins TRBV10-3 and TRBJ2-5; perhaps TRBD1 as D (5 bases). The end of the DNA aligns better with TRBJ2-7, so the J call may be wrong. This CDR3 spans 14 amino acids. Germline-derived CDR1 and CDR2 are ENHRY and SYGVKD. In nucleotides, the CDR3 is TGTGCCGTTCGAACGGTGGACACCTCCTACGAGCAGTACTTC. This sequence encodes CAVRTVDTSYEQYF.

The chain couples TRBV7-2 to TRBJ1-4; D unresolved. The germline gives CDR1 SGHTA, CDR2 FQGNSA. The ends were cut back, 4 bases at V and 4 bases at J, with 10 bases in the middle. The CDR3 is made up of 14 amino acids. The CDR3 nucleotides are TGTGCCAGCAGCTACACCGGGATTAATGAAAAACTGTTTTTT. The encoded protein is CASSYTGINEKLFF.

The chain couples TRBV11-2 to TRBJ2-7, with TRBD1 as a possible D gene (6 bases). Germline CDR1 and CDR2: SGHAT and FQNNGV. CDR3 size: 14 residues. V gave up 0 bases and J gave up 4 bases, with 10 bases separating them. CDR3 nucleotides: TGTGCCAGCAGCTTAGAGGGGGCTCGGTACGAGCAGTACTTC. Translation gives CASSLEGARYEQYF. Variable domain in full (rest from reference TRBV11-2 and TRBJ2-7): EAGVAQSPRYKIIEKRQSVAFWCNPISGHATLYWYQQILGQGPKLLIQFQNNGVVDDSQLPKDRFSAERLKGVDSTLKIQPAKLEDSAVYLCASSLEGARYEQYFGPGTRLTVT.

The chain combines TRBV9 with TRBJ1-1; unclear D gene. Per germline, CDR1 SGDLS and CDR2 YYNGEE. CDR3 size: 15 residues. V lost 0 bases and J lost 4, with 13 bases in between. The CDR3 DNA reads as TGTGCCAGCAGCGTAGTGTCAGACCGGGGCACTGAAGCTTTCTTT. Its translation is CASSVVSDRGTEAFF.